The 2 T cell receptor beta chains presented below share a single source sample, sequenced in a study of CD8 T cells in ankylosing spondylitis. TCRdb fed the 5' RACE reads into MiXCR, producing one record per CDR3 protein. Altogether under 300,000 distinct CDR3 sequences are present, about 10% being singletons, with the ten largest covering less than 7%. The sequenced sample consisted of blood, either unsorted or a sorted T cell fraction (not recorded which). The receptors were gathered from a male donor with ankylosing spondylitis or in good health (not recorded which).

This clonotype was recorded many times. The CDR3 loop reads CSASGQGGEKLFF. Here the CDR3 DNA reads TGCAGTGCAAGTGGACAGGGGGGTGAAAAACTGTTTTTT. The genes are TRBV20-1 and TRBJ1-4; 10 nucleotides agree with TRBD1. The CDR3 consists of 13 residues. V gave up 6 bases and J gave up 7 bases; unmatched junction bases: 5. Germline V gives CDR1 DFQATT, CDR2 SNEGSKA (reference sequence).

This clonotype was detected ten times or more. The chain links TRBV2 to TRBJ1-4; D remains ambiguous. CDR1 SNHLY and CDR2 FYNNEI come from the germline V gene. The CDR3 runs to 14 residues. Trimming took off 6 bases at V and 4 bases at J, with 12 bases between the two ends. In DNA, the CDR3 is TGTGCCAGCAGATTGGACCTCAATAATGAAAAACTGTTTTTT. As protein: CASRLDLNNEKLFF.